A selection of T cell receptor beta chains follows, all from one sample in a study of T cells in Graves' hyperthyroidism and ophthalmopathy. TCRdb recomputed calls from the multiplex PCR reads with MiXCR, one row per CDR3 protein. The sample lists about 410,000 distinct CDR3 sequences, over 12% occurring once. The sequenced sample consisted of blood. These receptors originate from a man younger than 30 with Graves' ophthalmopathy. CDR3s include the opening cysteine and the closing phenylalanine or tryptophan. Fields, in order: J gene, V gene, CDR3 length, clone size, D gene, CDR3 protein, CDR3 DNA. The D gene is left open where the match is weak. Clone sizes are given selectively: once, few, many, or a class where the clone is expanded.

TRBJ1-1,TRBV7-9,17,many,TRBD1,CASSLRDSTPMNTEAFF,TGTGCCAGCAGCTTAAGGGACAGTACTCCCATGAACACTGAAGCTTTCTTT
TRBJ2-5,TRBV9,14,.,.,CASSGPSSQETQYF,TGTGCCAGCAGCGGACCTAGCAGCCAAGAGACCCAGTACTTC
TRBJ2-1,TRBV9,14,many,TRBD2,CASSAVTSANEQFF,TGTGCCAGCAGCGCTGTGACTAGCGCCAATGAGCAGTTCTTC
TRBJ2-1,TRBV7-9,13,many,.,CASSSPRDNEQFF,TGTGCCAGCAGCTCCCCCAGGGACAATGAGCAGTTCTTC
TRBJ2-3,TRBV19,15,few,.,CASSNDRLRTDTQYF,TGTGCCAGTAGCAACGACAGGCTACGCACAGATACGCAGTATTTT
TRBJ2-7,TRBV5-6,14,.,.,CASSLGGIGYEQYF,TGTGCCAGCAGCTTGGGGGGGATCGGCTACGAGCAGTACTTC
TRBJ1-4,TRBV29-1,13,few,.,CSVQQAPNEKLFF,TGCAGCGTTCAACAGGCCCCAAATGAAAAACTGTTTTTT
TRBJ2-3,TRBV3-1,17,many,TRBD2,CASSQDRGAGATDTQYF,TGTGCCAGCAGCCAAGATCGTGGAGCGGGGGCCACAGATACGCAGTATTTT
TRBJ1-1,TRBV30,13,many,TRBD1,CAWSQGGHTEAFF,TGTGCCTGGAGCCAGGGGGGGCACACTGAAGCTTTCTTT
TRBJ2-7,TRBV27,14,many,TRBD1,CASSLGQVVPEQYF,TGTGCCAGCAGTTTAGGACAGGTCGTCCCCGAGCAGTACTTC